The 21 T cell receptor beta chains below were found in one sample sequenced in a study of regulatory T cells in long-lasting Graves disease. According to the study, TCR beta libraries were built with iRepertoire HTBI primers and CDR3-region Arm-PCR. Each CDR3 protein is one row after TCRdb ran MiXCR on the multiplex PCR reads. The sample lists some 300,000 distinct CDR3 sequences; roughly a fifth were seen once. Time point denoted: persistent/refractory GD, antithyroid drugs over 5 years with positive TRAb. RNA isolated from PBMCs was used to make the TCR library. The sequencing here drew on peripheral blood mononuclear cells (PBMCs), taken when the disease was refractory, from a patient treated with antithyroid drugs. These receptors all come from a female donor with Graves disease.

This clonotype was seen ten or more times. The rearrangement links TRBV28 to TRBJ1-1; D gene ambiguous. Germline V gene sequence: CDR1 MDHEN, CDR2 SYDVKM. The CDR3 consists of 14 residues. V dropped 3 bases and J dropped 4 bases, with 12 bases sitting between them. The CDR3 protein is CASSFSPPSTEAFF. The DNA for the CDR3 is TGTGCCAGCAGTTTTTCCCCCCCGAGCACTGAAGCTTTCTTT.

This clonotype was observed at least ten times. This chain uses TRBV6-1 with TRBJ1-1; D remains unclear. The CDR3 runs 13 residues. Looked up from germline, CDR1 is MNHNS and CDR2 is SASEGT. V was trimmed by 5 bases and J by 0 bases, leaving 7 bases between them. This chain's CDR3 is CASSPGMNTEAFF. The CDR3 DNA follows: TGTGCCAGCAGTCCGGGGATGAACACTGAAGCTTTCTTT.

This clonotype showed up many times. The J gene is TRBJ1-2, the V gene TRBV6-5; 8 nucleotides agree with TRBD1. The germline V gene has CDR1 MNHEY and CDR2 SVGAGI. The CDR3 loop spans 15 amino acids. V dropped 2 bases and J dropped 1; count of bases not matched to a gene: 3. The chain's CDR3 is CASSYPGQDNYGYTF. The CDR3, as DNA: TGTGCCAGCAGTTACCCGGGACAGGATAACTATGGCTACACCTTC.

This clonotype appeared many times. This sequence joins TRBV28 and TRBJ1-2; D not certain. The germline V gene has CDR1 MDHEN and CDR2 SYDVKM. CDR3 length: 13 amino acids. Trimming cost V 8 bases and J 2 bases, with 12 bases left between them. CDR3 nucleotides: TGTGCCAGCTTGGCATCCAGAAACTATGGCTACACCTTC. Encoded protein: CASLASRNYGYTF.

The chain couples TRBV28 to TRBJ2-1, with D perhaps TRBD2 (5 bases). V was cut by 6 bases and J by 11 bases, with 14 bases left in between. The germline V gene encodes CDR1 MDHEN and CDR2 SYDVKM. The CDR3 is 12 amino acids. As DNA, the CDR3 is TGTGCCAGCAGCCCGCCCGGGGAAAAGCAGTTCTTC. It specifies CASSPPGEKQFF.

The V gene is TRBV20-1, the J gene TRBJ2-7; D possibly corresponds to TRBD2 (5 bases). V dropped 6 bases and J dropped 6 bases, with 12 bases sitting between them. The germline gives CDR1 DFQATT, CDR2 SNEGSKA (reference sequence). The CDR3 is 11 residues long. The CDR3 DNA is TGCAGTGCGGAGGAGTGGGGCGAGCAGTACTTC. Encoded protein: CSAEEWGEQYF.

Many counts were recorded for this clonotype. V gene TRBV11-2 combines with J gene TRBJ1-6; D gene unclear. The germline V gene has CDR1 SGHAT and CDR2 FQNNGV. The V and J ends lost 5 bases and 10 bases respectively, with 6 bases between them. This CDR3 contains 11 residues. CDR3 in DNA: TGTGCCAGCAGCGACGGATCACCCCTCCACTTT. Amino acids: CASSDGSPLHF.

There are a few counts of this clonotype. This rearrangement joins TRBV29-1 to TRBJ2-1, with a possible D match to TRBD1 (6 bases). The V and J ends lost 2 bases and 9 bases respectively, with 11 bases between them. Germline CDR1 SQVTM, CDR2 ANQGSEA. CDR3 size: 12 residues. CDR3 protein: CSVELSRGEQFF. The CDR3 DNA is TGCAGCGTTGAATTGAGCAGGGGTGAGCAGTTCTTC.

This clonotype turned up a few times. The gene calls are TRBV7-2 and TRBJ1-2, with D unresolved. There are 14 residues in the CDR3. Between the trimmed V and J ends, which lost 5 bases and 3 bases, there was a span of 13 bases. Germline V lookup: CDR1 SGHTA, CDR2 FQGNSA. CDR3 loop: CASSRRKNDYGYTF. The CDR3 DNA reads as TGTGCCAGCAGCCGCCGCAAAAACGACTATGGCTACACCTTC.

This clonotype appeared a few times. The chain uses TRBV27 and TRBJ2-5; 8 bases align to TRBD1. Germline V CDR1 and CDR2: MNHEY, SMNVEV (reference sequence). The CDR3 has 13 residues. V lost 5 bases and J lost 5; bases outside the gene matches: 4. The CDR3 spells CASSVTGDETQYF. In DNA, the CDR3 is TGTGCCAGCAGTGTGACAGGGGATGAGACCCAGTACTTC.

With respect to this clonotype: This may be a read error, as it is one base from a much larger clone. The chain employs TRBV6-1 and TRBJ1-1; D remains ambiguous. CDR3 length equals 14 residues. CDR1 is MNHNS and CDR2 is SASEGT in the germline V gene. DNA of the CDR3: TGTACCAGCAATCAACCTGGCCTCAACACTGAAGCTTTCTTT. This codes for CTSNQPGLNTEAFF.

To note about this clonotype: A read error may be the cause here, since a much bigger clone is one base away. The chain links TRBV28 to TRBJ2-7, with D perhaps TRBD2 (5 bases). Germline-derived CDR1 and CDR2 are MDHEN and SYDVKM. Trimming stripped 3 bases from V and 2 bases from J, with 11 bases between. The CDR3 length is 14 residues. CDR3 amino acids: CASSFQDGTYEQYF. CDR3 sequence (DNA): TGTGCCAGCAGTTTCCAGGACGGGACCTACGAGCAGTACTTC.

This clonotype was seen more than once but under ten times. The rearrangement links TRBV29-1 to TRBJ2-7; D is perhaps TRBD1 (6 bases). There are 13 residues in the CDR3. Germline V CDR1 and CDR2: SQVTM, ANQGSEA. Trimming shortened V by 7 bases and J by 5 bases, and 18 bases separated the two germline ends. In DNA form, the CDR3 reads TGCAGCGGTGGGGGCAGGGGTGTCGACGAGCAGTACTTC. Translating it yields CSGGGRGVDEQYF.

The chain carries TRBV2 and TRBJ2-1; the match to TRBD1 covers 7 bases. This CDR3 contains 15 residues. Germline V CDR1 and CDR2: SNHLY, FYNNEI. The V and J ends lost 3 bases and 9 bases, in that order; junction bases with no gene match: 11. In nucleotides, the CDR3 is TGTGCCAGCAGTGACTGGGGGAGAGGGGGCAGTGAGCAGTTCTTC. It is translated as CASSDWGRGGSEQFF.

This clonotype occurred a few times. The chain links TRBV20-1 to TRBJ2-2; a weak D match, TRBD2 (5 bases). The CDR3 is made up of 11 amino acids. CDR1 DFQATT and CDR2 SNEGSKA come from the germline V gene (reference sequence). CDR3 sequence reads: CAGVSTGELFF. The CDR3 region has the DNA TGCGCCGGGGTGTCTACCGGGGAGCTGTTTTTT.

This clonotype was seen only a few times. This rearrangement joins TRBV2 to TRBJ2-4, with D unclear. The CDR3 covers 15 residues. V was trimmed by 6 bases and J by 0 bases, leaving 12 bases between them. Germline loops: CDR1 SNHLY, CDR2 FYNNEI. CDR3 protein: CASSHSMVAKNIQYF. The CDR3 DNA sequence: TGTGCCAGCAGCCACAGTATGGTAGCCAAAAACATTCAGTACTTC.

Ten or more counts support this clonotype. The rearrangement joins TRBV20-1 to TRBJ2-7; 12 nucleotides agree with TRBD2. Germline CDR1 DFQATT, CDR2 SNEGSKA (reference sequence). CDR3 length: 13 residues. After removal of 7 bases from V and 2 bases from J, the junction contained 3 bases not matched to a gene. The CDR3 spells CSGRTSGTYEQYF. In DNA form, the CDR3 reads TGCAGTGGTAGGACTAGCGGGACCTACGAGCAGTACTTC.

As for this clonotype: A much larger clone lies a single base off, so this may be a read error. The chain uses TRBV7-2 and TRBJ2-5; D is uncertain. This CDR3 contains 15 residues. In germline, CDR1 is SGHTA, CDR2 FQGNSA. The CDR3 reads CASSPSRPAKETQHF. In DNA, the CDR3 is TGTGCCAGCAGCCCCTCACGGCCGGCAAAAGAGACCCAACACTTC.

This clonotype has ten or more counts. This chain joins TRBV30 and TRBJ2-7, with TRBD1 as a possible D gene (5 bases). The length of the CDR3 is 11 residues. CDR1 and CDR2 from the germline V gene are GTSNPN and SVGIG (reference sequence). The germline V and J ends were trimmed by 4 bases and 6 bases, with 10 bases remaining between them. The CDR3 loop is CAWIQGREQYF. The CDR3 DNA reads TGTGCCTGGATCCAGGGCCGCGAGCAGTACTTC. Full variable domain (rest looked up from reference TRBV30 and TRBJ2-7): SQTIHQWPATLVQPVGSPLSLECTVEGTSNPNLYWYRQAAGRGLQLLFYSVGIGQISSEVPQNLSASRPQDRQFILSSKKLLLSDSGFYLCAWIQGREQYFGPGTRLTVT.

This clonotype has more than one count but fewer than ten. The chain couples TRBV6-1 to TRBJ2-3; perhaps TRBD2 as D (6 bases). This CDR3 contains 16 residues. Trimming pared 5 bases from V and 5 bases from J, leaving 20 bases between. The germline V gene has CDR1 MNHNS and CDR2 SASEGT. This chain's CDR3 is CASSTSRGTRRDTQYF. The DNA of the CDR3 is TGTGCCAGCAGTACCTCCCGGGGGACTCGACGAGATACGCAGTATTTT.

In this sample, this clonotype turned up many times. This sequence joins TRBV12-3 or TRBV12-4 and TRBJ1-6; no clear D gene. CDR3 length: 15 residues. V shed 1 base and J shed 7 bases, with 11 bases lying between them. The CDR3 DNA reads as TGTGCCAGCAGTTTAGGTCGGCGGATAAATTCACCCCTCCACTTT. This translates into CASSLGRRINSPLHF.